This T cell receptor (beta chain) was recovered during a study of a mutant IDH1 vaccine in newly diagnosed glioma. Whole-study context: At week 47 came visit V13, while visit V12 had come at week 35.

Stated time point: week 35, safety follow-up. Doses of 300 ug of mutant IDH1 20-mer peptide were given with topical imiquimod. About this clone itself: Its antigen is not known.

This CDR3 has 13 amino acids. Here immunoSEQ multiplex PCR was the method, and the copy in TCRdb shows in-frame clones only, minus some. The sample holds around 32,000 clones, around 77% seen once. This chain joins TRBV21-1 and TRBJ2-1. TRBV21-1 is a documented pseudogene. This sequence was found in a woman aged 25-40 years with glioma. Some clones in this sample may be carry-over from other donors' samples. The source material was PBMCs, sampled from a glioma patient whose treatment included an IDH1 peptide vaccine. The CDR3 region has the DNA TGTGCCAGAGTTCTAGGGACGGGGAATGAGCAGTTCTTC. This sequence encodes CARVLGTGNEQFF.